The entry below describes one TCR beta chain. Its antigen is not identified. Both 60 Vbeta primers and 13 Jbeta primers went into the PCR. Some clones are missing from TCRdb's copy, which holds only in-frame ones; the method was immunoSEQ multiplex PCR. Of 110,000 or so clones listed, about four fifths are singletons. The CDR3 has 14 residues. Germline CDR1 and CDR2: SGHNT and YYREEE (reference sequence). With 0 bases removed from V and 7 bases from J, the gap between germline ends came to 13 bases. The data derive from a study of cytomegalovirus exposure and HLA in healthy donors. Study results and limitations: For presence/absence analyses, sequencing depth was assumed to be roughly uniform across donors. Analysis performed later showed TCR beta chains linked to HLA being more clonally expanded than equally common others. Despite most TCR sequences being rare, some public TCRs occurred in many donors. Based on reports, TCR beta sequences accurately predicted HLA-A and HLA-B alleles for most subjects.

This clonotype originated in a woman aged 18-29 years in good health and CMV-seronegative. Source material: PBMCs. The gene calls are TRBV5-4 and TRBJ2-5; weak D call: TRBD2 (6 bases). The CDR3 DNA sequence: TGTGCCAGCAGCTTGGGACTAGACCCAACGACCCAGTACTTC. It encodes CASSLGLDPTTQYF.